This TCR beta chain was recorded in a study of cytomegalovirus exposure and HLA in healthy donors (TCRdb year 2017). About the study as a whole: An earlier analysis of approximately 640 of the donors reported about 250 Gb of sequence data and some 100 million unique TCR beta sequences from 150 million to 200 million T cells. Along with the approximately 700-subject first cohort, a separate validation cohort of 120 different subjects was used. An early release that covered roughly 600 HLA-typed donors contained approximately 290 gigabases of sequencing data and 70 million to 100 million unique TCR sequences. On average, roughly 240,000 unique TCR beta nucleotide sequences were sequenced per donor among 398 genotyped donors of the cohort, with roughly 18% of those sequences being non-productive. About five DR-DQ haplotypes were handled as single units for association and clustering because linkage in the cohort was strong. A later genetic analysis used genome-wide SNP genotypes for about 65% of the roughly 700 donors, treating that subset as a discovery cohort. All discovery cohort repertoires had been generated using a single sequencing platform. Of the roughly 400 genotyped donors, 70% to 90% were placed in the genetic ancestry cluster associated with self-reported Caucasian donors. In a later analysis, previously published TCR beta repertoires from more than 500 donors were re-analyzed and high-resolution HLA genotyping was added so that TCR occurrence patterns could be studied. The number of donors typed differed by locus, with 629-630 for A, B, C, DRB1 and DQB1, more than 500 for DQA1, 600 to 610 for DPA1, and some 440 for DPB1. The study used immunosequencing to profile the T cell repertoires of 670 or so subjects and linked those repertoires to cytomegalovirus serostatus. Alongside the repertoire data, information on donor age, sex, ethnicity and CMV serostatus was compiled. Rather than using new phenotypic data, the later analysis identified candidate immune exposures from TCR beta sequences and from how often those sequences occurred across donors. Class I and class II HLA loci were covered by the typing at four-digit resolution. To decide whether each TCR beta V gene segment behaved as functional or pseudogenic, an earlier analysis of 587 of the donors relied on high-throughput TCR beta sequencing. The aim of the study was to test whether cataloging public T cell receptors could identify signatures of past pathogen exposure. To predict cytomegalovirus infection status, the study brought together high-throughput TCR immunosequencing, statistical association of individual TCRs with disease status, and machine learning.

The protocol used for the library was the immunoSEQ multiplex PCR assay. A mixture of 60 forward primers for TCR Vbeta segments and 13 reverse primers for TCR Jbeta segments was used in the multiplex PCR. Amplification of the CDR3 region of rearranged TCR beta genes was performed with a multiplex PCR assay on genomic DNA. The Illumina HiSeq System was used to sequence the amplified TCR beta libraries as 87-base-pair reads. The authors' pipeline ran thus. Across the 600 to 700 repertoires, a later analysis counted approximately 83 million unique TCR beta chains, around 11 million of which were shared by at least two donors. To remove PCR and sequencing errors, raw reads were error-corrected and collapsed into unique sequences using a nearest-neighbor algorithm that merged closely related sequences. V, D and J gene segments were assigned by aligning CDR3 sequences to IMGT reference sequences. Each retained sequence needed at least a six-nucleotide match to both a V gene segment and a J gene segment. Rearrangements were classified as productive when the CDR3 lacked stop codons and remained in frame with V and J, and all other rearrangements were classified as non-productive. CDR3 was defined according to IMGT convention as the region running from the second conserved V-encoded cysteine to the conserved J-encoded phenylalanine. In an earlier analysis of around 600 of the donors, sequences lacking an unambiguous match to a single V gene segment were excluded. In an earlier analysis of 587 of the donors, a V segment was called functional when productive rearrangements were above 56.7%, and segregating when the standard deviation between donors exceeded 5%. To diagnose cytomegalovirus status from the catalog of TCR beta chain sequences, a statistical classification framework was built. A later analysis assigned V and J genes by comparing TCR nucleotide sequences with IMGT/GENE-DB human TR gene sequences. Using the TCRdist pipeline, a later analysis assigned CDR3 sequences along with most-parsimonious VDJ recombination scenarios. In a later analysis, every TCR beta chain was defined by the combination of its CDR3 amino acid sequence and its V-gene family, and reads without a unique V-gene family were dropped. A later analysis removed nearly 600 highly shared, low-generation-probability nucleotide sequences to deal with suspected cross-contamination and a sequencing artifact. For each public chain, a later analysis derived a clonal expansion index from normalized ranks of inferred template counts within each repertoire. A later analysis computed generation probabilities with a VDJ recombination model fitted to out-of-frame rearrangements, and checked the results against IGoR. In a later analysis, TCR-TCR, TCR-HLA and TCR-CMV co-occurrence was scored with hypergeometric tests, and a repertoire-size bias correction was applied to TCR pairs. In a later analysis, false discovery rates were estimated by permuting HLA or CMV assignments 20 times. In a later analysis, co-occurring TCRs were grouped using DBSCAN, with TCRdist sequence similarity added in when clustering inside HLA-allele-positive subsets. Co-occurrence clustering excluded repertoires with fewer than 30,000 or more than 120,000 public chains, plus five with anomalous nucleotide sharing. TCRdb's version of the immuneACCESS table is confined to in-frame rearrangements and falls short of the full clone set. An unresolved V gene accounts for under half of the shortfall where checked; the remainder is of unknown origin. The DNA was the basis for D and trimming; V, J and clone size are from that table. This sample holds 43,000 or so clones; 60% to 80% were observed only once. Clones ranked in the top ten supply approximately 1.5% of the sample.

The research as a whole found: The authors suggested that the approach could potentially be extended to other disease states and immunological phenotypes. In a later analysis, HLA-associated TCR beta chains were found to be more clonally expanded and to have lower generation probabilities than equally common non-associated chains. The 87-base-pair reads could not distinguish some IMGT-functional V segments, including TRBV6-2 and TRBV6-3, so those segments were excluded. A further reported finding was that TCR beta sequences accurately predicted the HLA-A and HLA-B alleles for most subjects in the first cohort. Broadly in line with IMGT annotations, most TCR beta V segments showed up in productive rearrangements about 87% or about 30% of the time in an earlier analysis of under 700 of the donors. In a later analysis, 16,951 TCR beta sequences were associated with specific HLA alleles at a false discovery rate of 0.05. According to a later analysis, most CMV-associated TCR beta chains appeared to be HLA-restricted, and the HLA associations seemed to be driven largely by CMV exposure. Sequencing depth was assumed to be roughly uniform across donors in the presence/absence analyses, though that assumption may not hold. In a later genetic analysis, fewer N-insertions in productive TCRs were reported among donors in an Asian-associated ancestry cluster than the approximately 710-donor mean. HLA typing was unavailable for some donors at each locus, so association tests used only the typed subset. Because counts were too low, about 15 rarely observed V segments, including chromosome 9 orphons, were left out of the earlier analysis of some 600 of the donors. Correlated functional status among segregating V segments might reflect linkage disequilibrium, but an unknown experimental factor could not be ruled out. The only immune exposure information available for the cohort was CMV serostatus. The sequencing pipeline was judged likely to have produced a cluster of highly shared sequence variants as a technical artifact. Across donors, most TCR sequences were observed very rarely, whereas some public TCRs were present in many individuals. In a later analysis, TCR association rates were found to vary across HLA loci, with the most associated TCRs seen for DRB1 alleles and the fewest for HLA-C alleles. This cohort had only TCR beta chains sequenced, and the lack of alpha or paired-chain data limited which features could be detected. According to a later analysis, parvovirus B19, influenza, CMV and Epstein-Barr virus appeared linked to several top co-occurrence clusters. In the study, 164 TCR beta chains were listed as associated with cytomegalovirus. In a later genetic analysis, a missense DCLRE1C variant was associated with V-gene and J-gene trimming of TCR beta chains, and the association was replicated in an independent cohort. In vitro tests confirmed that a few of the cytomegalovirus-associated TCR beta chains recognize cytomegalovirus antigens. When HLA alleles, especially DR and DQ, strongly co-occurred, TCR associations were difficult to assign to individual alleles. In both the original and validation cohorts, the classifier was reported to diagnose cytomegalovirus status with high specificity and sensitivity.

A few counts support this clone. The antigen it recognizes is unknown. Base quality data are lacking; no much larger clone is found one base away. The cohort was made up of 500 to 850 healthy bone marrow donors. At the time of sampling, all cohort members were nominally healthy, though unrecorded immune exposures were likely present. The donor was CMV seronegative and belonged to the group of 350 to 400 seronegative cohort members. A peripheral blood sample was provided by each donor, and peripheral blood mononuclear cells were used for TCR beta sequencing. Genomic DNA extraction from the blood cell samples was performed with the Qiagen DNeasy Blood Extraction Kit. CDR3 length: 16 amino acids, cysteine to phenylalanine. Here the CDR3 DNA is all that survives: 48 bases in frame from base 1. V has 4 bases trimmed and J has 1 base trimmed; junction bases matching no gene number 9. CDR1 MNHEY and CDR2 SMNVEV are derived from the germline V gene (reference sequence).

This clonotype originated in a man aged 25 to 40 in good health and CMV-seronegative. The sequenced sample was PBMCs. The chain is encoded by TRBV27 joined to TRBJ1-1, with 7 bases matching TRBD1. The sequenced DNA: TGTGCCAGCAGTTGGGGCAACAGGGGACGGAACACTGAAGCTTTCTTT. Translated, this gives CASSWGNRGRNTEAFF.